The rows below give T cell receptor beta chains drawn from one sample of a study of T cells in Graves' hyperthyroidism and ophthalmopathy. MiXCR was run by TCRdb on the multiplex PCR reads, yielding one entry per CDR3 protein. The data contain approximately 530,000 distinct CDR3 sequences, roughly 17% of them singletons. Sequenced sample: blood. These receptors all come from a woman under 30 with Graves' hyperthyroidism. Each CDR3 is given with its conserved first and last residue. The D gene is left open where the match is weak. Size is stated for part of the rows, as once, few or many counts, or as a class when the clone is expanded.

TRBV5-6	few	NA	TRBJ1-2	TGTGCCAGCCAAGCCCGGGTTCTCGATGGCTACACCTTC	CASQARVLDGYTF
TRBV7-9	NA	TRBD1	TRBJ1-5	TGTGCCAGCAGTCTCGACAGGGACAATAGCAATCAGCCCCAGCATTTT	CASSLDRDNSNQPQHF
TRBV7-2	many	NA	TRBJ1-1	TGTGCCAGCAGTCCCGGACGGGCGAACACTGAAGCTTTCTTT	CASSPGRANTEAFF
TRBV4-2	once	TRBD1	TRBJ2-5	TGTGCCAGCAGCCCCCACCCGGACAGGGGGAAAAAAGAGACCCGGTACTTC	CASSPHPDRGKKETRYF
TRBV9	NA	TRBD2	TRBJ2-3	TGTGCCAGCAGCGTACAGCGGGGGGACTCAGATACGCAGTATTTT	CASSVQRGDSDTQYF
TRBV7-2	many	NA	TRBJ2-7	TGTGCCAGCACCGGGACCTACCCCTACGAGCAGTACTTC	CASTGTYPYEQYF
TRBV24-1	few	NA	TRBJ2-3	TGTGCCACCAGTAAGGCTACACTCGGCACAGATACGCAGTATTTT	CATSKATLGTDTQYF
TRBV10-3	few	NA	TRBJ2-1	TGTGCCATCAGTGTCCAGAGCTACAATCCAGAGCAGTTCTTC	CAISVQSYNPEQFF
TRBV18	many	NA	TRBJ1-5	TGTGCCAGCTCACCACCTCGGAAGCCCCAGCATTTT	CASSPPRKPQHF
TRBV11-3	few	NA	TRBJ1-3	TGTGCCAGCAGCCCCGAGGGCCTGTGGTTCGGAAACACCATATATTTT	CASSPEGLWFGNTIYF
TRBV20-1	NA	NA	TRBJ1-6	TGCAGTGCAGAGAAGACAGACGATAATTCACCCCTCCACTTT	CSAEKTDDNSPLHF
TRBV12-3/TRBV12-4	many	NA	TRBJ1-3	TGTGCCAGCAGTTTAGTTGACTCTGGAAACACCATATATTTT	CASSLVDSGNTIYF
TRBV9	few	NA	TRBJ2-7	TGTGCCAGCAGCGGCCGGGACGGAACCTACGAGCAGTACTTC	CASSGRDGTYEQYF
TRBV19	many	NA	TRBJ2-3	TGTGCCAGTAGCAAGAGGACTCGCACAGATACGCAGTATTTT	CASSKRTRTDTQYF
TRBV4-3	NA	NA	TRBJ2-2	TGCGCCAGCAGCCAAGAGGTCGTCGGGACCCGGCCCACCGGGGAGCTGTTTTTT	CASSQEVVGTRPTGELFF
TRBV5-1	once	TRBD1	TRBJ2-1	TGCGCCAGCAGCTACAGGGGCACTGAGCAGTTCTTC	CASSYRGTEQFF
TRBV20-1	NA	NA	TRBJ1-5	TGCAGTGCTAGAGGACCAGGGAATCAGCCCCAGCATTTT	CSARGPGNQPQHF
TRBV5-8	many	TRBD1	TRBJ1-1	TGTGCCAGCCTCCCCCGACAGGGGTCAAACACTGAAGCTTTCTTT	CASLPRQGSNTEAFF
TRBV6-1	few	NA	TRBJ2-7	TGTGCCAGCAGGAGTAGCTCCTACGAGCAGTACTTC	CASRSSSYEQYF
TRBV6-1	many	NA	TRBJ1-5	TGTGCCAGCAGTGAATACGGGGACCCCGAGGGTGGTAGCAATCAGCCCCAGCATTTT	CASSEYGDPEGGSNQPQHF
TRBV30	many	NA	TRBJ2-1	TGTGCCTGGAGTGTACCCAGAACCCACTACAATGAGCAGTTCTTC	CAWSVPRTHYNEQFF
TRBV29-1	few	NA	TRBJ1-2	TGCAGCGGGGTCCAGGGCCATGGCTACACCTTC	CSGVQGHGYTF
TRBV3-1	many	NA	TRBJ1-6	TGTGCCAGCAGCCAAAGAGGCGGTCGGGATTCACCCCTCCACTTT	CASSQRGGRDSPLHF
TRBV20-1	many	NA	TRBJ1-5	TGCAGTGCAACTCAGGGGACCAATCAGCCCCAGCATTTT	CSATQGTNQPQHF
TRBV4-2	NA	NA	TRBJ2-7	TGTGCCAGCAGCCAAGATCCTGAGGTTCATTCCTACGAGCAGTACTTC	CASSQDPEVHSYEQYF
TRBV10-2	NA	NA	TRBJ1-6	TGCGCCAGCAGTGAGACAGGGATAGTGGTCCAGAGCTCCTATAATTCACCCCTCCACTTT	CASSETGIVVQSSYNSPLHF
TRBV5-1	NA	TRBD2	TRBJ2-5	TGCGCCAGCAGCACCGGACTAGCGGGGGGGGTTTACCAAGAGACCCAGTACTTC	CASSTGLAGGVYQETQYF
TRBV19	few	TRBD2	TRBJ2-7	TGTGCCAGTAGCACGACTAGCGGGAGGGAACACGAGCAGTACTTC	CASSTTSGREHEQYF
TRBV4-1	few	TRBD2	TRBJ2-5	TGCGCCAGCAGCCAAGAAGGCGGGAGAGGGGAAGAGACCCAGTACTTC	CASSQEGGRGEETQYF
TRBV20-1	few	TRBD1	TRBJ2-2	TGCAGTGCGAGACAGGGAAACGGGGAGCTGTTTTTT	CSARQGNGELFF
TRBV5-6	NA	NA	TRBJ2-1	TGTGCCAGCAGCTTGGTGCGCGGGAAACCCCTCAGAGGTGAGCAGTTCTTC	CASSLVRGKPLRGEQFF
TRBV12-3/TRBV12-4	many	NA	TRBJ1-1	TGTGCCAGCAGACCCCGCATGCCGGCTGAAGCTTTCTTT	CASRPRMPAEAFF
TRBV5-1	many	TRBD2	TRBJ2-2	TGCGCCAGCAGCTCCCCCAGCGGGAGGGTATCGGGGGAGCTGTTTTTT	CASSSPSGRVSGELFF
TRBV20-1	few	TRBD2	TRBJ2-1	TGCAGTGCTAGACGGCTAGCGGGAGACCTCTACAATGAGCAGTTCTTC	CSARRLAGDLYNEQFF
TRBV20-1	many	TRBD1	TRBJ2-1	TGCAGTGCTAGAGTTTGGGACAGCTCCTACAATGAGCAGTTCTTC	CSARVWDSSYNEQFF
TRBV9	NA	TRBD2	TRBJ2-1	TGTGCCAGCAGCGCCGGGACTAATACAGGCGATGAGCAGTTCTTC	CASSAGTNTGDEQFF
TRBV5-1	few	NA	TRBJ1-3	TGCGCCAGCAGCTTGGGGCAGAAAAGCTCTGGAAACACCATATATTTT	CASSLGQKSSGNTIYF
TRBV6-1	NA	NA	TRBJ2-7	TGTGCCAGCAGAGCCACCGGGACTGGCGCCTACGAGCAGTACTTC	CASRATGTGAYEQYF
TRBV12-3/TRBV12-4	few	NA	TRBJ2-1	TGTGCCAGCAGTCAAGAACTGGTTTACAATGAGCAGTCCTTC	CASSQELVYNEQSF
TRBV3-1	NA	NA	TRBJ2-7	TGTGCCAGCAGCCAAGATCAGGCAGCCAACTCCTACGAGCAGTACTTC	CASSQDQAANSYEQYF
TRBV29-1	few	NA	TRBJ2-1	TGCAGCGGCCTGGGTCATACAGCGTACAATGAGCAGTTCTTC	CSGLGHTAYNEQFF
TRBV10-2	many	TRBD1	TRBJ1-1	TGCGCCAGCGAGTATAGGGACAGGGCCTGGAACACTGAAGCTTTCTTT	CASEYRDRAWNTEAFF
TRBV6-1	many	NA	TRBJ2-1	TGTGCCAGCACCGAGGGGGGGGGCGGCAATGAGCAGTTCTTC	CASTEGGGGNEQFF
TRBV9	NA	NA	TRBJ2-5	TGTGCCAGCAGCACACACTCCCCCACGAGGACCACGGGAGAGACCCAGTACTTC	CASSTHSPTRTTGETQYF
TRBV2	many	TRBD1	TRBJ2-1	TGTGCCAGCAACCCGGGACAGGGGTACAATGAGCAGTTCTTC	CASNPGQGYNEQFF
TRBV29-1	few	NA	TRBJ1-2	TGCAGCGTTGAAGACGGCACTATCCTCGGCTACACCTTC	CSVEDGTILGYTF
TRBV7-9	few	TRBD1	TRBJ2-6	TGTGCCAGCAGCCGACCGGACAGGGGGTACGCTGGGGCCAACGTCCTGACTTTC	CASSRPDRGYAGANVLTF
TRBV19	NA	NA	TRBJ2-3	TGTGCCAGTAGTATCTCGGGGGGCAGGACAGATACGCAGTATTTT	CASSISGGRTDTQYF